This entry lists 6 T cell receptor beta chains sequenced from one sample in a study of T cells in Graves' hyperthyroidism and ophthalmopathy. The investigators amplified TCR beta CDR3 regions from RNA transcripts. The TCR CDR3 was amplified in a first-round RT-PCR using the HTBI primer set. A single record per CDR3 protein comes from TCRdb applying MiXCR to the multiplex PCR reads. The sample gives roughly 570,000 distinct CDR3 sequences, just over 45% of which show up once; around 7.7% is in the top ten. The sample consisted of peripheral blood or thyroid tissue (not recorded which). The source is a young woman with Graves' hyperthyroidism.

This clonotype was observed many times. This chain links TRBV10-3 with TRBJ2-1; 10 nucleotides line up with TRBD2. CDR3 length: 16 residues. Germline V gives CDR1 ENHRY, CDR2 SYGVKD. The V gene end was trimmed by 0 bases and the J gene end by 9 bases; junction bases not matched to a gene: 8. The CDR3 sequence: CAISESTSGMDGEQFF. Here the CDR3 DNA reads TGTGCCATCAGTGAGTCAACTAGCGGGATGGATGGTGAGCAGTTCTTC.

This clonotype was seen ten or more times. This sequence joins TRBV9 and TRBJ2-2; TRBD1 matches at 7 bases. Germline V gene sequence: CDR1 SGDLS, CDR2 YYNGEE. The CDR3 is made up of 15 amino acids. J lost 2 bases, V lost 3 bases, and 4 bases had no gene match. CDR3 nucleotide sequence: TGTGCCAGCAGCGAGGGGGCCAGTAACACCGGGGAGCTGTTTTTT. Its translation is CASSEGASNTGELFF. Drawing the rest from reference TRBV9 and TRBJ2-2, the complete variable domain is DSGVTQTPKHLITATGQRVTLRCSPRSGDLSVYWYQQSLDQGLQFLIQYYNGEERAKGNILERFSAQQFPDLHSELNLSSLELGDSALYFCASSEGASNTGELFFGEGSRLTVL.

CDR3 in DNA: TGCAGTGCTAGCCCCATGGATAGGACAACCACAGATACGCAGTATTTT. Translating it yields CSASPMDRTTTDTQYF. This chain joins TRBV20-1 and TRBJ2-3; D possibly corresponds to TRBD1 (5 bases). Germline values: CDR1 DFQATT, CDR2 SNEGSKA (reference sequence). The V end was cut by 3 bases, the J end by 2 bases, with 18 bases between. There are 16 residues in the CDR3.

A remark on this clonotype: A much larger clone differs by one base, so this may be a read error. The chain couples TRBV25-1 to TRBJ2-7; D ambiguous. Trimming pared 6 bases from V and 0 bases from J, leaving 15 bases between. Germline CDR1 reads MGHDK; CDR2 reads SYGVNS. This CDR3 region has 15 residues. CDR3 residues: CASSLLGMGSYEQYF. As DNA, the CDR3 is TGTGCCAGCAGCCTTCTCGGTATGGGCTCCTACGAGCAGTACTTC.

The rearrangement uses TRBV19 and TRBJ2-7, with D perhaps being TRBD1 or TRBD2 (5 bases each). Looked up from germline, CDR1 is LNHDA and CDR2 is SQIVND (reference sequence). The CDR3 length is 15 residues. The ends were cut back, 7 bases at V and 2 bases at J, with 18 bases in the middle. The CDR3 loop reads CASIRWAEGPYEQYF. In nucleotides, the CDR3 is TGTGCCAGTATCCGCTGGGCAGAGGGGCCCTACGAGCAGTACTTC. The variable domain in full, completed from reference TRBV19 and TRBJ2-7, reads DGGITQSPKYLFRKEGQNVTLSCEQNLNHDAMYWYRQDPGQGLRLIYYSQIVNDFQKGDIAEGYSVSREKKESFPLTVTSAQKNPTAFYLCASIRWAEGPYEQYFGPGTRLTVT.

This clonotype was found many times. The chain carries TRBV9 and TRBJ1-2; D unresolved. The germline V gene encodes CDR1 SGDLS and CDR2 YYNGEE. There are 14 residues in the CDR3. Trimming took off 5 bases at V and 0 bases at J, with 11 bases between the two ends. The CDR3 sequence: CASRRDNSNYGYTF. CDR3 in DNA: TGTGCCAGCAGGAGGGATAACTCTAACTATGGCTACACCTTC.